Listed below are T cell receptor beta chains from one sample, sequenced in a study of breast tumors, draining lymph nodes, adjacent tissues. Using its own MiXCR run on the multiplex PCR reads, TCRdb lists one record per CDR3 protein. Here the sample spans about 9,000 distinct CDR3 sequences, 42% being singletons. The sequenced sample consisted of tumor-adjacent breast tissue. The source is a female donor with breast cancer. Some clones in this sample may be carry-over from other donors' samples. The CDR3 runs from the conserved cysteine through the conserved F or W. Each record gives: J gene, V gene, clone size, D gene, CDR3 DNA, CDR3 protein. A D gene is named only where the DNA matches it firmly. Expanded clones are given a class, and other clones once, few, many or no size at all.

j_call: TRBJ2-5
v_call: TRBV25-1
clone_size: many
d_call: TRBD1
cdr3_nt: TGTGCCAGCAGTGAATTAATCGGACAGGGGGCGGCAGAGACCCAGTACTTC
cdr3_aa: CASSELIGQGAAETQYF

j_call: TRBJ1-4
v_call: TRBV4-1
clone_size: many
d_call: TRBD1
cdr3_nt: TGCGCCAGCAGCCAAGAAAAAACAGGGGAGGGTTATGAAAAACTGTTTTTT
cdr3_aa: CASSQEKTGEGYEKLFF

j_call: TRBJ2-7
v_call: TRBV19
clone_size: many
d_call: .
cdr3_nt: TGTGCCAGTAGTATAGACGGGCGGGCTCCCCTTCGTCAGTACTTC
cdr3_aa: CASSIDGRAPLRQYF

j_call: TRBJ2-3
v_call: TRBV3-1
clone_size: .
d_call: TRBD1
cdr3_nt: TGTGCCAGCAGCCAAGGTGGGGACAGGACTGTAACCACAGATACGCAGTATTTT
cdr3_aa: CASSQGGDRTVTTDTQYF

j_call: TRBJ2-1
v_call: TRBV30
clone_size: many
d_call: TRBD2
cdr3_nt: TGTGCCTGGAGTTGGGGGAGGGCCTTGGATGAGCAGTTCTTC
cdr3_aa: CAWSWGRALDEQFF

j_call: TRBJ2-2
v_call: TRBV19
clone_size: .
d_call: .
cdr3_nt: TGTGCCAGTAGTATAGCTGGAGACACCGGGGAGCTGTTTTTT
cdr3_aa: CASSIAGDTGELFF

j_call: TRBJ1-2
v_call: TRBV7-9
clone_size: few
d_call: .
cdr3_nt: TGTGCCAGCAGCTTACCCGGGGAGGAAAACTATGGCTACACCTTC
cdr3_aa: CASSLPGEENYGYTF

j_call: TRBJ1-2
v_call: TRBV29-1
clone_size: .
d_call: .
cdr3_nt: TGCAGCGTCCTGGCGGTAAACTGTGGCTACACCTTC
cdr3_aa: CSVLAVNCGYTF

j_call: TRBJ2-2
v_call: TRBV7-9
clone_size: medium-sized
d_call: .
cdr3_nt: TGTGCCAGCAGCTGGGGGGACATCCGCCTAAACACCGGGGAGCTGTTTTTT
cdr3_aa: CASSWGDIRLNTGELFF

j_call: TRBJ2-1
v_call: TRBV19
clone_size: .
d_call: .
cdr3_nt: TGTGCCAGTAGTATTATCGGCAATGAGCAGTTCTTC
cdr3_aa: CASSIIGNEQFF

j_call: TRBJ1-1
v_call: TRBV12-3/TRBV12-4
clone_size: few
d_call: .
cdr3_nt: TGTGCCAGCAGTTTGCGGAACACTGAAGCTTTCTTT
cdr3_aa: CASSLRNTEAFF

j_call: TRBJ2-3
v_call: TRBV24-1
clone_size: .
d_call: TRBD2
cdr3_nt: TGTGCCACCAGTGTGTCTAGCGGGAGGTCAGATACGCAGTATTTT
cdr3_aa: CATSVSSGRSDTQYF

j_call: TRBJ2-2
v_call: TRBV12-3/TRBV12-4
clone_size: .
d_call: TRBD1
cdr3_nt: TGTGCCAGCAGTCGCGGGACAGGGACCGGGGAGCTGTTTTTT
cdr3_aa: CASSRGTGTGELFF

j_call: TRBJ2-1
v_call: TRBV9
clone_size: many
d_call: .
cdr3_nt: TGTGCCAGCAGCGCCCAATCCGGGAGTATCTCCTACAATGAGCAGTTCTTC
cdr3_aa: CASSAQSGSISYNEQFF

j_call: TRBJ1-2
v_call: TRBV12-3/TRBV12-4
clone_size: medium-sized
d_call: TRBD1
cdr3_nt: TGTGCCAGCAGCCCAGGACAGGGCGGCTACACCTTC
cdr3_aa: CASSPGQGGYTF

j_call: TRBJ2-5
v_call: TRBV7-2
clone_size: .
d_call: .
cdr3_nt: TGTGCCAGCAACCGGAGCCCACAAGAGACCCAGTACTTC
cdr3_aa: CASNRSPQETQYF

j_call: TRBJ1-1
v_call: TRBV5-5
clone_size: .
d_call: .
cdr3_nt: TGTGCCAGCAGCTTGTCAATCCTGAACACTGAAGCTTTCTTT
cdr3_aa: CASSLSILNTEAFF

j_call: TRBJ2-5
v_call: TRBV20-1
clone_size: .
d_call: TRBD2
cdr3_nt: TGCAGTGCTAGAGATCGAGAGCAGCTAGCGGCCTCCCGGACCCAGTACTTC
cdr3_aa: CSARDREQLAASRTQYF

j_call: TRBJ1-2
v_call: TRBV5-6
clone_size: many
d_call: TRBD1
cdr3_nt: TGTGCCAGCAGCTTGGGACAGGGGGCTAGTGGCTACACCTTC
cdr3_aa: CASSLGQGASGYTF

j_call: TRBJ1-1
v_call: TRBV24-1
clone_size: few
d_call: .
cdr3_nt: TGTGCCACCAGTGAGCTACAGGTGAACACTGAAGCTTTCTTT
cdr3_aa: CATSELQVNTEAFF

j_call: TRBJ1-5
v_call: TRBV7-3
clone_size: medium-sized
d_call: .
cdr3_nt: TGTGCCAGCAGCTTGGGCGGGGATCAGCCCCAGCATTTT
cdr3_aa: CASSLGGDQPQHF

j_call: TRBJ2-1
v_call: TRBV5-1
clone_size: .
d_call: TRBD2
cdr3_nt: TGCGCCAGCAGCTGGAGGCTAGCGGATGGCAATGAGCAGTTCTTC
cdr3_aa: CASSWRLADGNEQFF

j_call: TRBJ2-5
v_call: TRBV20-1
clone_size: medium-sized
d_call: TRBD2
cdr3_nt: TGCAGTGCTAGCGGGGGGGGAGAGACCCAGTACTTC
cdr3_aa: CSASGGGETQYF

j_call: TRBJ2-1
v_call: TRBV6-6
clone_size: many
d_call: .
cdr3_nt: TGTGCCAGCAGTTACCCGAGGGGGGATTCCTACAATGAGCAGTTCTTC
cdr3_aa: CASSYPRGDSYNEQFF

j_call: TRBJ2-7
v_call: TRBV5-6
clone_size: once
d_call: .
cdr3_nt: TGTGCCAGCAGCTTGTACGGGAGCTCCTACGAGCAGTACTTC
cdr3_aa: CASSLYGSSYEQYF

j_call: TRBJ2-3
v_call: TRBV12-3/TRBV12-4
clone_size: many
d_call: .
cdr3_nt: TGTGCCAGCGGCATTAGCCCAGATACGCAGTATTTT
cdr3_aa: CASGISPDTQYF

j_call: TRBJ2-3
v_call: TRBV20-1
clone_size: many
d_call: .
cdr3_nt: TGCAGTGCTAGAGAATATGGACAATGCACAGATACGCAGTATTTT
cdr3_aa: CSAREYGQCTDTQYF

j_call: TRBJ2-1
v_call: TRBV12-3/TRBV12-4
clone_size: .
d_call: .
cdr3_nt: TGTGCCAGTGGGTTGAGCTCCTACAATGAGCAGTTCTTC
cdr3_aa: CASGLSSYNEQFF

j_call: TRBJ2-3
v_call: TRBV5-1
clone_size: .
d_call: TRBD1
cdr3_nt: TGCGCCAGCGGCAAACAGGGGCTCGGCACAGATACGCAGTATTTT
cdr3_aa: CASGKQGLGTDTQYF

j_call: TRBJ1-6
v_call: TRBV15
clone_size: medium-sized
d_call: .
cdr3_nt: TGTGCCACCAGCAGAGCTAATTCACCCCTCCACTTT
cdr3_aa: CATSRANSPLHF

j_call: TRBJ2-7
v_call: TRBV27
clone_size: many
d_call: .
cdr3_nt: TGTGCCAGCAGTTGGGACGGCTACGAGCAGTACTTC
cdr3_aa: CASSWDGYEQYF

j_call: TRBJ1-6
v_call: TRBV3-1
clone_size: medium-sized
d_call: TRBD1
cdr3_nt: TGTGCCAGCGGAGGGGGCAGCTATAATTCACCCCTCCACTTT
cdr3_aa: CASGGGSYNSPLHF

j_call: TRBJ2-7
v_call: TRBV6-1
clone_size: .
d_call: .
cdr3_nt: TGTGCCAGCACCGCCGGGACGGGGACCTACGAGCAGTACTTC
cdr3_aa: CASTAGTGTYEQYF

j_call: TRBJ1-2
v_call: TRBV14
clone_size: medium-sized
d_call: TRBD1
cdr3_nt: TGTGCCAGCAGCCAACGGGGACCGGGACAGGGTACAGATGGCTACACCTTC
cdr3_aa: CASSQRGPGQGTDGYTF

j_call: TRBJ2-7
v_call: TRBV2
clone_size: medium-sized
d_call: TRBD2
cdr3_nt: TGTGCCAGCCAAGAGTCTAGCGGGAGGGCCGGCGAGCAGTACTTC
cdr3_aa: CASQESSGRAGEQYF

j_call: TRBJ2-5
v_call: TRBV7-9
clone_size: .
d_call: TRBD2
cdr3_nt: TGTGCCAGCAGCTTATCCCGGGGGGGCGAGACCCAGTACTTC
cdr3_aa: CASSLSRGGETQYF

j_call: TRBJ2-3
v_call: TRBV29-1
clone_size: many
d_call: .
cdr3_nt: TGCAGCGCGAGGGGGCGGGAGGCCGGTAGCACAGATACGCAGTATTTT
cdr3_aa: CSARGREAGSTDTQYF

j_call: TRBJ2-5
v_call: TRBV5-5
clone_size: .
d_call: .
cdr3_nt: TGTGCCAGCAGCTTGGTGGTAGGGGCTAGGTTAGTCCAAGAGACCCAGTACTTC
cdr3_aa: CASSLVVGARLVQETQYF

j_call: TRBJ1-3
v_call: TRBV5-4
clone_size: many
d_call: TRBD1
cdr3_nt: TGTGCCAGCAAAGGGGACAGGGGTACTGGAAACACCATATATTTT
cdr3_aa: CASKGDRGTGNTIYF

j_call: TRBJ1-6
v_call: TRBV30
clone_size: medium-sized
d_call: .
cdr3_nt: TGTGCCTGGAGTGTACAGGACGGATCACCCCTCCACTTT
cdr3_aa: CAWSVQDGSPLHF